This T cell receptor (beta chain) was sequenced for a study of Graves' ophthalmopathy and Graves' hyperthyroidism. Amplified TCR beta CDR3 regions were obtained using RNA transcripts as template. Second-round multiplex PCR came after first-round RT-PCR with HTBI primers. TCRdb itself ran the multiplex PCR reads through MiXCR, one entry per CDR3 protein. The sample lists roughly 610,000 distinct CDR3 sequences, roughly 20% occurring once. The term stable hyperthyroidism indicated an absence of ophthalmopathy within 18 months of follow-up. This CDR3 region has 18 residues. V dropped 6 bases and J dropped 0; count of bases not matched to a gene: 10.

The sequenced sample consisted of peripheral blood. The clonotype was recovered from a woman between 18 and 30 years old with stable Graves' hyperthyroidism. Some clones in this sample may be carry-over from other donors' samples. J is TRBJ1-6 and V is TRBV12-3 or TRBV12-4, with TRBD1 identical over 8 bases. The CDR3 loop is CASSTGQGAISYNSPLHF. The CDR3 DNA reads as TGTGCCAGCAGCACGGGCCAGGGGGCGATCTCCTATAATTCACCCCTCCACTTT.